The 18 T cell receptor beta chains listed next were all sequenced from one sample in a study of CD8 T cells in ankylosing spondylitis. A single record per CDR3 protein comes from TCRdb applying MiXCR to the 5' RACE reads. In the table there are 31,000 or so distinct CDR3 sequences, more than 25% of which are singletons. The sample was synovial fluid, either unsorted or a sorted T cell fraction (not recorded which). These receptors were taken from a male donor with ankylosing spondylitis.

This clonotype has ten or more counts. The CDR3 loop reads CSARDSHPSYEQYV. The CDR3 DNA sequence: TGCAGTGCTAGAGATAGTCATCCTTCCTACGAGCAGTACGTC. V and J are TRBV20-1 and TRBJ2-7; no reliable D call. The CDR3 extends over 14 amino acids. V lost 0 bases to trimming and J lost 1 base, with 10 bases between them. Germline V gene data show CDR1 as DFQATT and CDR2 as SNEGSKA (reference sequence).

This chain joins TRBV27 and TRBJ2-1; D uncertain. The germline gives CDR1 MNHEY, CDR2 SMNVEV (reference sequence). V was shortened by 2 bases and J by 2 bases, with 10 bases between the two germline ends. The CDR3 has 15 residues. The DNA of the CDR3 is TGTGCCAGCAGTTTAGTTGCGAGTACCTACAATGAGCAGTTCTTC. Its translation is CASSLVASTYNEQFF.

The chain couples TRBV19 to TRBJ1-1; 7 nucleotides match TRBD1. This CDR3 has 16 amino acids. Germline V gene sequence: CDR1 LNHDA, CDR2 SQIVND (reference sequence). The V and J ends lost 3 bases and 6 bases, in that order; junction bases with no gene match: 13. Here the CDR3 reads CASSITTGRNRPEAFF. The CDR3 DNA reads TGTGCCAGTAGTATCACGACAGGGAGGAATCGCCCTGAAGCTTTCTTT.

This chain links TRBV11-2 with TRBJ2-5; D might be TRBD2 (6 bases). CDR1 and CDR2 (germline): SGHAT, FQNNGV. This CDR3 is built from 15 residues. Deletions cut 5 bases from V and 5 bases from J, with 18 bases between. The DNA for the CDR3 is TGTGCCAGCAGCCTTGGGGGGTCCCGGCTCGAGACCCAGTACTTC. Translated: CASSLGGSRLETQYF.

This clonotype was seen a few times. This rearrangement joins TRBV7-9 to TRBJ2-7; no clear D. CDR3 length equals 12 residues. Deletions cut 5 bases from V and 5 bases from J, with 10 bases between. Germline CDR1 reads SEHNR; CDR2 reads FQNEAQ (reference sequence). The CDR3 DNA is TGTGCCAGCAGCCCTGTTAGGGACGAGCAGTACTTC. It yields the protein CASSPVRDEQYF.

This clonotype showed up just a few times. This chain links TRBV7-9 with TRBJ2-3; 7 bases map to TRBD2. V lost 5 bases and J lost 2; bases outside the gene matches: 13. The CDR3 has 17 residues. Per the germline V gene, CDR1 is SEHNR and CDR2 is FQNEAQ (reference sequence). As DNA, the CDR3 is TGTGCCAGCAGCCCTATCCCACGCGGGAGCCACACAGATACGCAGTATTTT. It yields the protein CASSPIPRGSHTDTQYF.

J is TRBJ2-1 and V is TRBV6-6, with a possible D match to TRBD1 (5 bases). V lost 7 bases, J lost 7 bases, and 11 bases lay in between. The CDR3 has 12 amino acids. Per germline, CDR1 MNHNY and CDR2 SVGAGI (reference sequence). CDR3 in DNA: TGTGCCAGCAATGCAGGGTCTAATGAGCAGTTCTTC. Translated: CASNAGSNEQFF.

This clonotype was found many times. The CDR3 is CSVDLLAREAQETQYF. The CDR3 DNA sequence: TGCAGCGTTGATCTTCTGGCCAGGGAAGCCCAAGAGACCCAGTACTTC. V and J are TRBV29-1 and TRBJ2-5; D is possibly TRBD1 (5 bases). The length of the CDR3 is 16 residues. The V end was cut by 3 bases, the J end by 1 base, with 18 bases between. CDR1 and CDR2 from the germline V gene are SQVTM and ANQGSEA. Using reference TRBV29-1 and TRBJ2-5 for the parts outside the CDR3, the full variable domain is SAVISQKPSRDICQRGTSLTIQCQVDSQVTMMFWYRQQPGQSLTLIATANQGSEATYESGFVIDKFPISRPNLTFSTLTVSNMSPEDSSIYLCSVDLLAREAQETQYFGPGTRLLVL.

The chain combines TRBV6-5 with TRBJ1-3; maybe TRBD1 (6 bases). The CDR3 is 17 residues long. The V gene lost 2 bases and the J gene lost 2 bases, with 16 bases spanning the gap. CDR1 and CDR2 from the germline V gene are MNHEY and SVGAGI. As DNA, the CDR3 is TGTGCCAGCAGTTACACCCCCCTGGGGGACACTGGAAACACCATATATTTT. Translating it yields CASSYTPLGDTGNTIYF.

This clonotype came up a few times. This sequence joins TRBV12-3 or TRBV12-4 and TRBJ1-5; weak D call: TRBD1 (6 bases). The CDR3 covers 14 residues. V was clipped by 2 bases and J by 7 bases, with 12 bases between them. The CDR3 loop reads CASSLSGASQPQHF. CDR3 coding DNA: TGTGCCAGCAGTTTATCGGGGGCTAGCCAGCCCCAGCATTTT.

The chain uses TRBV9 and TRBJ2-3; 10 nucleotides line up with TRBD1. This CDR3 has 16 residues. J was trimmed by 4 bases and V by 1 base; bases with no gene match: 6. Germline V CDR1 and CDR2: SGDLS, YYNGEE. The CDR3 DNA reads TGTGCCAGCAGCGTAATAGGGGACAGGGGATCAGATACGCAGTATTTT. Residues: CASSVIGDRGSDTQYF.

The chain has TRBV20-1 and TRBJ2-7, with 9 bases fitting TRBD2. Germline lookup yields CDR1 DFQATT and CDR2 SNEGSKA (reference sequence). V lost 2 bases and J lost 2; bases outside the gene matches: 10. The CDR3 spans 16 residues. CDR3: CSARNDWGGRAYEQYF. The CDR3 coding sequence is TGCAGTGCTAGAAATGATTGGGGCGGGAGGGCCTACGAGCAGTACTTC.

The genes are TRBV6-1 and TRBJ2-1, with 12 bases fitting TRBD1. Germline assignment: CDR1 MNHNS and CDR2 SASEGT. The CDR3 runs 14 residues. Unmatched junction bases numbered 6, after V lost 6 bases and J lost 9 bases. In nucleotides, the CDR3 is TGTGCCAGCAGGGGGACAGGGGGCTTCGGTGAGCAGTTCTTC. Its protein product is CASRGTGGFGEQFF.

The rearrangement joins TRBV27 to TRBJ2-2; unclear D gene. Trimming pared 3 bases from V and 9 bases from J, leaving 14 bases between. Germline loops: CDR1 MNHEY, CDR2 SMNVEV (reference sequence). The CDR3 is 14 residues long. The CDR3: CASSLQVPYRELFF. CDR3 in DNA: TGTGCCAGCAGTTTGCAGGTGCCCTACCGGGAGCTGTTTTTT.

The chain combines TRBV11-3 with TRBJ1-5; possibly TRBD1 for D (5 bases). The CDR3 has 18 residues. Trimming took off 2 bases at V and 0 bases at J, with 17 bases between the two ends. Germline V gives CDR1 SGHNT, CDR2 YENEEA. The CDR3 coding sequence is TGTGCCAGCAGCTTATATGGGCTTGAGGGGTATAGCAATCAGCCCCAGCATTTT. Encoded protein: CASSLYGLEGYSNQPQHF.

This clonotype was seen only a few times. This chain connects TRBV27 to TRBJ2-5, with TRBD1 matching over 9 bases. Germline values: CDR1 MNHEY, CDR2 SMNVEV (reference sequence). CDR3 length equals 13 residues. With V trimmed by 5 bases and J by 5 bases, 3 bases remained unmatched. The CDR3 region is CASSPDRGETQYF. The CDR3 coding sequence is TGTGCCAGCAGTCCAGACAGGGGGGAGACCCAGTACTTC.

The chain uses TRBV10-2 and TRBJ2-3; TRBD2 might be the D (6 bases). V was trimmed by 3 bases and J by 5 bases, leaving 12 bases between them. The germline CDR1 and CDR2 sequences are WSHSY and SAAADI. The CDR3 is 14 residues long. The DNA of the CDR3 is TGCGCCAGCAGTGATGGCGGGGAGGTAGATACGCAGTATTTT. It is translated as CASSDGGEVDTQYF.

Regarding this clonotype: A much larger clone sits a single nucleotide away, making a read error possible. The chain combines TRBV20-1 with TRBJ2-2, with D tentatively TRBD1 or TRBD2 (5 bases each). Germline V gene lookup returns CDR1 DFQATT and CDR2 SNEGSKA (reference sequence). The CDR3 extends over 17 amino acids. The CDR3 coding sequence is TGCAGTACTAGTTATTTCTCGGGACGGGAGAACACCGGGGAGCTGTTTTTT. Translation gives CSTSYFSGRENTGELFF.